This is a list of T cell receptor beta chains from one sample in a study of shared clonotypes between healthy human individuals. Sequenced by immunoSEQ multiplex PCR; TCRdb stores in-frame clones only, minus some. The table has about 2.1 million clones, about 94% seen once. The sample consisted of naive CD8+ T cells from PBMCs. The receptor set was obtained from a man aged 18-30 years in good health. Some clones in this sample may be carry-over from other donors' samples. CDR3s include the opening cysteine and the closing phenylalanine or tryptophan. The D gene is left open where the match is weak. Not all rows give a size; the values are once, few, many and, for expanded clones, a class.

d_gene	v_gene	j_gene	abundance	CDR3aa	CDR3nt
.	TRBV2	TRBJ2-7	once	CASSEEGTHEQYF	TGTGCCAGCAGTGAAGAGGGGACCCACGAGCAGTACTTC
TRBD1	TRBV27	TRBJ2-7	.	CASSLTGDYEQYF	TGTGCCAGCAGTTTGACAGGGGATTACGAGCAGTACTTC
.	TRBV6-1	TRBJ2-7	.	CASRAEPYEQYF	TGTGCCAGCAGGGCAGAGCCCTACGAGCAGTACTTC
.	TRBV28	TRBJ1-2	.	CASSARGGDGYTF	TGTGCCAGCAGTGCGCGGGGGGGCGATGGCTACACCTTC
.	TRBV27	TRBJ2-1	.	CASSTLAHLYNEQFF	TGTGCCAGCAGTACCCTAGCCCACCTCTACAATGAGCAGTTCTTC
.	TRBV15	TRBJ2-7	.	CATSSTGLRTYEQYF	TGTGCCACCAGCAGTACAGGACTACGGACCTACGAGCAGTACTTC
.	TRBV5-4	TRBJ1-2	.	CASSLNGGDYGYTF	TGTGCCAGCAGCTTGAACGGGGGTGACTATGGCTACACCTTC
.	TRBV27	TRBJ2-1	.	CASSPYGPRSSYNEQFF	TGTGCCAGCAGCCCTTACGGGCCCCGATCCTCCTACAATGAGCAGTTCTTC
.	TRBV29-1	TRBJ2-7	.	CSVEFIGIPHEQYF	TGCAGCGTTGAATTTATAGGGATCCCCCACGAGCAGTACTTC
TRBD2	TRBV7-9	TRBJ2-2	.	CASSLGDAGDTGELFF	TGTGCCAGCAGCTTAGGGGACGCGGGGGACACCGGGGAGCTGTTTTTT
.	TRBV14	TRBJ2-1	.	CASSPPGSGYNEQFF	TGTGCCAGCAGCCCCCCGGGTAGCGGATACAATGAGCAGTTCTTC
.	TRBV6-1	TRBJ1-2	.	CASSEAIRGLRVGYTF	TGTGCCAGCAGTGAAGCGATCCGGGGGCTAAGGGTTGGCTACACCTTC
.	TRBV6-6	TRBJ2-2	once	CASSNTGELFF	TGTGCCAGTTCTAACACCGGGGAGCTGTTTTTT
TRBD1	TRBV5-6	TRBJ2-4	.	CASSSTTGPGNIQYF	TGTGCCAGCAGCTCGACGACAGGGCCAGGAAACATTCAGTACTTC
.	TRBV27	TRBJ1-5	.	CASSLLLGNQPQHF	TGTGCCAGCAGTTTACTTCTGGGCAATCAGCCCCAGCATTTT
.	TRBV5-1	TRBJ2-5	.	CASSFPGVQETQYF	TGCGCCAGCAGCTTTCCAGGAGTCCAAGAGACCCAGTACTTC